The clone carrying this T cell receptor beta chain was detected only a few times. This sample was included in a study of blood T cells in healthy people across ages. Sample-barcoded 5' priming and a J-beta primer mix drove a second PCR of roughly 6 to 12 cycles. Every sample returned 3 million or more CDR3-containing paired-end reads. TCRdb called the 5' RACE reads again in MiXCR, with one record for every CDR3 protein. The sample shows 850,000 to 1,300,000 distinct CDR3 sequences, 40% to 50% of them seen only once. Trimming at V came to 5 bases and at J to 6 bases, leaving 4 bases not matched to a gene. From germline, CDR1 is SSHAT and CDR2 FNYEAQ (reference sequence). This CDR3 is built from 15 residues.

Sequenced: blood. The receptor's source is an older woman in good health. This chain uses TRBV7-7 with TRBJ2-1; TRBD2 agrees at 13 bases. Written as DNA, the CDR3 is TGTGCCAGCAGCCATGGACTAGCGGGAGTCAATGAGCAGTTCTTC. Translation: CASSHGLAGVNEQFF.